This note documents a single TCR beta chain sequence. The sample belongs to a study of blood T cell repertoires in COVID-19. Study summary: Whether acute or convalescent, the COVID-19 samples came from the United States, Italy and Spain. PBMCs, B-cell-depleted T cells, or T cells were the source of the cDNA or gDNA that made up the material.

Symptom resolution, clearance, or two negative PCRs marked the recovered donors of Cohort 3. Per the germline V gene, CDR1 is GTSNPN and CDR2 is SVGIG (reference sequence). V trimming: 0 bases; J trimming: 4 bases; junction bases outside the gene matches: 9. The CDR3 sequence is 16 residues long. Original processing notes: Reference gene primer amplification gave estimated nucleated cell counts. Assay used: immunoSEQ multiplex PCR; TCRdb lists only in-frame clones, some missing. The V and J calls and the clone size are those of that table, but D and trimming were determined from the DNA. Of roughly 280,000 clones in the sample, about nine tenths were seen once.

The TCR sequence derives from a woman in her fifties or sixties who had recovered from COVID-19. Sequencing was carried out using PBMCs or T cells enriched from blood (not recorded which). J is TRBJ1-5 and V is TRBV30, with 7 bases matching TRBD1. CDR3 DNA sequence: TGTGCCTGGAGTGTAAAGGGGGCGGTTGCAAATCAGCCCCAGCATTTT. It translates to CAWSVKGAVANQPQHF.